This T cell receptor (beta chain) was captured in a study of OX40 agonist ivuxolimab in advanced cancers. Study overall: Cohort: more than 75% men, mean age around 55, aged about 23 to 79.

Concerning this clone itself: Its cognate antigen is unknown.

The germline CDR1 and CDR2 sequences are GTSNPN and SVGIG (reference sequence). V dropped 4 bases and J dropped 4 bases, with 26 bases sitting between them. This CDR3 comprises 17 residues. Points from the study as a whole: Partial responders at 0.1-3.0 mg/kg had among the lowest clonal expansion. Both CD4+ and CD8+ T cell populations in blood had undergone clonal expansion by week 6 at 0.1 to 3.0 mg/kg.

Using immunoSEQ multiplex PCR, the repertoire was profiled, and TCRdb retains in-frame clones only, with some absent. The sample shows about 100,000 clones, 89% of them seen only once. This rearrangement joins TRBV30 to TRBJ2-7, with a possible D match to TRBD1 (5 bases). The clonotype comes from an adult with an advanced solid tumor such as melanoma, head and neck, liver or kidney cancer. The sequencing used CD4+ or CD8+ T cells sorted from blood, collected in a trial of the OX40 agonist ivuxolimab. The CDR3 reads CAWTTPLGAGLSYEQYF. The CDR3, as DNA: TGTGCCTGGACCACCCCTCTGGGTGCAGGGCTCTCTTACGAGCAGTACTTC.